Shown below are 4 T cell receptor beta chains from a single sample sequenced in a study of vaccination and CD4 T cells after COVID-19 (dated by TCRdb to the early 2020s). The intended sense of this specimen's treatment or condition label: approximately 9-day PBMC culture with coronavirus spike peptide pools or control peptides (ViraFEST assay). To prepare the library, PCR was applied. This sample was sequenced with an Illumina iSeq 100. At the Johns Hopkins FTIC core, DNA from the cultured CD4+ T cells underwent TCR sequencing with the Oncomine TCR Beta short-read assay. The public reads were run again by TCRdb, first through fastp at Q25 and then through MiXCR, and only productive beta chains were kept. Entries are consolidated by CDR3 protein sequence, retaining the most common genes and DNA. For this sample there are under 25,000 distinct CDR3 sequences; 67% appear just once. More than 7.5% of the sample goes to the ten largest clones.

Their target antigens are unknown. Sequencing was done on a sample of CD4+ T cells from blood, cultured in vitro. Every receptor here comes from a human donor who had recovered from COVID-19.

This clonotype has a single count. This chain uses TRBV12-3 or TRBV12-4 with TRBJ1-5; D possibly corresponds to TRBD1 (6 bases). This CDR3 is built from 13 residues. The V and J ends lost 4 bases and 5 bases respectively, with 9 bases between them. The chain's CDR3 is CASSSGGHQPQHF. The CDR3 coding sequence is TGTGCCAGCAGTTCCGGGGGGCATCAGCCCCAGCATTTT.

This clonotype came up once. The chain is built from TRBV29-1 and TRBJ2-7; tentatively, D is TRBD2 (6 bases). This CDR3 spans 12 amino acids. Per germline, CDR1 SQVTM and CDR2 ANQGSEA. V was clipped by 6 bases and J by 3 bases, with 12 bases between them. The CDR3 coding sequence is TGCAGCGTCATGACTAGTAACTACGAGCAGTACTTC. Protein product: CSVMTSNYEQYF.

The rearrangement uses TRBV28 and TRBJ2-3, with D unclear. Germline assignment: CDR1 MDHEN and CDR2 SYDVKM. The CDR3 has 12 amino acids. V was cut by 6 bases and J by 0 bases, with 4 bases left in between. CDR3 in DNA: TGTGCCAGCAGGTCTAGCACAGATACGCAGTATTTT. Translating gives CASRSSTDTQYF.

The chain has TRBV6-1 and TRBJ1-2; TRBD1 aligns across 7 bases. This CDR3 has 16 residues. The trim removed 0 bases at V and 4 bases at J, leaving 8 bases unmatched. CDR1 and CDR2 from the germline V gene are MNHNS and SASEGT. The CDR3 DNA is TGTGCCAGCAGTGAAGCGATATCAGGGGGGGCCTATGGCTACACCTTC. Its protein is CASSEAISGGAYGYTF.